This T cell receptor (beta chain) was profiled in a study of CD8+ T cells in alopecia areata. Study observations and caveats: Lesional tissue from the scalp (especially in alopecia totalis/universalis) showed higher clonality than normal scalp. Resident alphabeta T-cell populations of normal skin are likewise subject to sequencing in scalp samples. Patients shared TCRs less clearly than mice did, possibly for HLA-related reasons.

Trimming removed 6 bases at V and 4 bases at J, with 15 bases between. The length of the CDR3 is 14 residues. Germline values: CDR1 MNHEY, CDR2 SVGAGI. Regarding this clone: Its antigen is unknown.

Once RNA had been extracted, it was reverse transcribed into cDNA to act as the sequencing template. TCRdb's table, derived via immunoSEQ multiplex PCR, lists solely in-frame clones and lacks some. The sample yields over 150,000 clones, roughly 56% seen once. The sequencing input was CD8+ T cells sorted from blood. This sequence originates from a human donor in good health. The J gene is TRBJ1-2, the V gene TRBV6-5, with unresolved D. This CDR3 reads CASSTDGGPYGYTF. The DNA for the CDR3 is TGTGCCAGCAGCACGGACGGAGGCCCCTATGGCTACACCTTC.